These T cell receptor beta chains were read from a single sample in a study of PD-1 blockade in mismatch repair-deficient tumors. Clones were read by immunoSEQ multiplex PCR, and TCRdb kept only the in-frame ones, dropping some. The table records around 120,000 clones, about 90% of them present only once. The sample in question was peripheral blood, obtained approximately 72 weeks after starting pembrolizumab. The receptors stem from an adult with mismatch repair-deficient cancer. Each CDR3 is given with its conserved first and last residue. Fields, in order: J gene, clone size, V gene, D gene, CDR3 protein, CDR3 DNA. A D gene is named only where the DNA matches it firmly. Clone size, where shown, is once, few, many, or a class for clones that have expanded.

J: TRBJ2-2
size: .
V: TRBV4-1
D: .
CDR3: CASSQDAVGGELFF
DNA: TGCGCCAGCAGCCAAGACGCCGTAGGCGGGGAGCTGTTTTTT

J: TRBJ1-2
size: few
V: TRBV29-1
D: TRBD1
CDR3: CSVESTGLRGYTF
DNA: TGCAGCGTTGAATCGACAGGGCTGCGAGGCTACACCTTC

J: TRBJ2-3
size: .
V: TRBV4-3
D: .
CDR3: CASSQDSGKYADTQYF
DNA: TGCGCCAGCAGCCAAGATTCGGGGAAGTATGCAGATACGCAGTATTTT

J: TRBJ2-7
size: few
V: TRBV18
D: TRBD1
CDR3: CASSPPTGQGTDQYF
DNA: TGTGCCAGCTCACCACCGACGGGACAGGGTACGGATCAGTACTTC

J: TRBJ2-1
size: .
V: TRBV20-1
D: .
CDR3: CSAQRVGEQFF
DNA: TGCAGTGCGCAGCGGGTGGGAGAGCAGTTCTTC

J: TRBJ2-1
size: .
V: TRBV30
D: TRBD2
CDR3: CAWTRLAAYNEQFF
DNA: TGTGCCTGGACTAGGCTAGCGGCCTACAATGAGCAGTTCTTC

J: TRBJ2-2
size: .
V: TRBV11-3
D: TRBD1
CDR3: CASSSTGEIIGELFF
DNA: TGTGCCAGCAGCTCAACAGGGGAGATCATCGGGGAGCTGTTTTTT

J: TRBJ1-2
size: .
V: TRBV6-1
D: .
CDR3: CASSGDVGTYGYTF
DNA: TGTGCCAGCAGTGGAGACGTTGGCACCTATGGCTACACCTTC

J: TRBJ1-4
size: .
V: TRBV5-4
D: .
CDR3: CASSLRDEKLFF
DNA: TGTGCCAGCAGCTTGAGGGATGAAAAACTGTTTTTT

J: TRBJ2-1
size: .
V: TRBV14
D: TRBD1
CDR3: CASSPKQGAAYNEQFF
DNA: TGTGCCAGCAGCCCGAAACAGGGGGCGGCCTACAATGAGCAGTTCTTC

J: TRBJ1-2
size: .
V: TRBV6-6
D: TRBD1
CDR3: CASRDDRGPMGYTF
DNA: TGTGCCAGCAGGGATGACAGGGGCCCTATGGGCTACACCTTC

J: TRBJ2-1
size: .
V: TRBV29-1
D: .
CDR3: CSVGPRAYNEQFF
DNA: TGCAGCGTGGGCCCACGAGCCTACAATGAGCAGTTCTTC

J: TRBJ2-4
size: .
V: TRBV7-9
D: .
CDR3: CASSLVSLSENIQYF
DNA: TGTGCCAGCAGCTTAGTTTCTCTTTCTGAAAACATTCAGTACTTC

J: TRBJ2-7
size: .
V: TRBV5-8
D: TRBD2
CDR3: CASSPVSGSSYEQYF
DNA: TGTGCCAGCAGCCCGGTTAGCGGGAGCTCCTACGAGCAGTACTTC

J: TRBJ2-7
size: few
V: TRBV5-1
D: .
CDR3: CASSLAKAYEQYF
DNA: TGCGCCAGCAGCTTGGCCAAAGCCTACGAGCAGTACTTC

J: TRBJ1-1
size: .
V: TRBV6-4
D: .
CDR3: CASSATLNTEAFF
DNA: TGTGCCAGCAGTGCGACACTGAACACTGAAGCTTTCTTT

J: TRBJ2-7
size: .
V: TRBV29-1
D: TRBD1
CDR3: CSVIFTPMDRTHRSSYEQYF
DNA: TGCAGCGTTATCTTCACCCCCATGGACAGGACCCACAGAAGCTCCTACGAGCAGTACTTC

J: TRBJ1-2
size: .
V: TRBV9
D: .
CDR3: CASSLGPSASGDYGYTF
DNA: TGTGCCAGCAGCCTCGGGCCCAGTGCCTCGGGGGACTATGGCTACACCTTC

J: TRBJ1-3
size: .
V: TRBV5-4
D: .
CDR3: CASSLSQGSGNTIYF
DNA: TGTGCCAGCAGCTTGAGTCAGGGGTCCGGAAACACCATATATTTT

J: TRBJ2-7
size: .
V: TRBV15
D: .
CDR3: CATSLGGTYEQYF
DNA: TGTGCCACCAGCCTTGGTGGCACCTACGAGCAGTACTTC

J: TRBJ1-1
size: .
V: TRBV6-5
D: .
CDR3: CASSYTQRNTEAFF
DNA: TGTGCCAGCAGTTACACACAGAGAAACACTGAAGCTTTCTTT

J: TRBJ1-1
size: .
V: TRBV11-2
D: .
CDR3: CASSLNTEAFF
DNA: TGTGCCAGCAGCCTGAACACTGAAGCTTTCTTT

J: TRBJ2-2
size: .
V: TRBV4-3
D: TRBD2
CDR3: CASSQTRGPGLAGVKRTGELFF
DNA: TGCGCCAGCAGCCAAACTCGCGGGCCTGGACTAGCGGGAGTGAAGCGGACCGGGGAGCTGTTTTTT

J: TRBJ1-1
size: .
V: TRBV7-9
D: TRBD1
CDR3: CASSERTGSNTEAFF
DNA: TGTGCCAGCAGCGAAAGGACAGGGTCGAACACTGAAGCTTTCTTT

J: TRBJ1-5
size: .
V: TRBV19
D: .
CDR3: CASSMSLMAGVFQPQHF
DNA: TGTGCCAGTAGTATGTCCCTTATGGCAGGGGTTTTTCAGCCCCAGCATTTT

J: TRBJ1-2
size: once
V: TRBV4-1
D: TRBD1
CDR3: CASSPTGTGNNYGYTF
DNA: TGCGCCAGCAGCCCAACCGGGACAGGGAATAACTATGGCTACACCTTC

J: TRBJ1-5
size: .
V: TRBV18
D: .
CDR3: CASSHGPPTSFSNQPQHF
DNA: TGTGCCAGCTCACACGGGCCCCCGACCTCCTTTAGCAATCAGCCCCAGCATTTT

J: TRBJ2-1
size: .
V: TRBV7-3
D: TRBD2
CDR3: CASSLTLAGGRGNEQFF
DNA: TGTGCCAGCAGCTTAACTTTGGCGGGAGGGCGGGGCAATGAGCAGTTCTTC

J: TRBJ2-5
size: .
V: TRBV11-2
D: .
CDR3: CASSYNLQETQYF
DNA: TGTGCCAGCAGCTACAACCTCCAAGAGACCCAGTACTTC